The clone carrying this T cell receptor beta chain was seen a handful of times. The antigen remains unidentified. CDR3 length: 14 amino acids. Germline V gives CDR1 SGHNT, CDR2 YENEEA. Trimming cost V 5 bases and J 5 bases; bases outside gene matches: 7. The sample comes from a study of blood T cells in healthy people across ages. Notes on the study in general: The authors considered diversity estimates from one million T cells to be underestimates.

The donors, aged roughly 6 to 100, were healthy Caucasians from Russia. Per-sample PBMC isolation yielded at least 7 million cells. Primed by a sample-barcoded 5' primer and a J-beta primer mix, a second PCR proceeded for roughly 7 to 11 cycles. CDR3-containing paired-end reads numbering at least 2.5 million came from each sample. TCRdb analysed the 5' RACE reads with MiXCR anew, one entry per CDR3 protein. Here the sample spans about 1,800,000 distinct CDR3 sequences, roughly 30% being singletons. This TCR was recovered from a woman in her twenties or thirties in good health. The source material was blood. V usage is TRBV11-3 and J usage is TRBJ2-5, with 8 bases matching TRBD1. DNA for the CDR3: TGTGCCAGCAGCCCCCACAGGGGGTCCGAGACCCAGTACTTC. It is translated as CASSPHRGSETQYF. The whole variable domain, filled in from reference TRBV11-3 and TRBJ2-5, reads EAGVVQSPRYKIIEKKQPVAFWCNPISGHNTLYWYLQNLGQGPELLIRYENEEAVDDSQLPKDRFSAERLKGVDSTLKIQPAELGDSAVYLCASSPHRGSETQYFGPGTRLLVL.